The sequence of this T cell receptor beta chain was determined in a study of T cells in Graves' hyperthyroidism and ophthalmopathy (dated by TCRdb to 2018 to 2020). Regarding the study in general: Peripheral blood was sampled at the time of initial diagnosis, prior to any treatment. The approximately 90 discovery patients were divided at random into training and test sets in a 7:3 ratio. A discovery cohort of roughly 96 patients, 43 with Graves' ophthalmopathy and under 60 with stable Graves' hyperthyroidism, was used to find distinguishing TCR V-J signatures. In addition, the study compared T-cell repertoires in thyroid tissue and in blood from about 6 Graves' hyperthyroidism patients. Whether ophthalmopathy could be predicted prospectively was tested in an independent validation cohort made up of approximately 19 hyperthyroidism patients plus 17 patients who later progressed to ophthalmopathy. The paper reports TCR Vbeta CDR3 sequencing of about 140 peripheral blood samples: approximately 41 ophthalmopathy, 75 to 80 hyperthyroidism and approximately 17 progressor patients. After blood sampling, hyperthyroidism patients were treated with methimazole at a starting dose of 30 mg daily, and ophthalmopathy patients were treated with high-dose intravenous methylprednisolone.

The TCR beta CDR3 regions were amplified from RNA transcripts. The TCR CDR3 was subjected to a first round of RT-PCR using the HTBI primer set and the Qiagen OneStep RT-PCR kit. Libraries were constructed in a second round of multiplex PCR, after which size selection and purification were performed. Libraries were sequenced paired-end with 100 bp reads on an Illumina HiSeq2000. Per the source publication's procedure: SOAPnuke was used to process the raw data, removing reads that contained adapters or uncalled bases, had a mean Phred below 15, or lacked an exact match to the constant primer or identifier. COPE v1.2.5 was used to merge high-quality paired reads, and clonotypes were defined as unique nucleotide sequences. MiTCR v1.1 was used to align clonotypes to the IMGT TRBV, TRBD and TRBJ reference segments. The analysis was restricted to V-J combinations with a frequency above 0.0001, which together covered approximately 99% of the repertoires. A TCS score was defined as the ratio of F50 (clonal expansion) to E x V (chaos), with BLOSUM62-based TCRdist applied between CDR3 peptides within each V-J. Welch's t-statistics and random forest reduced some 510 V-J features to around 14, which were used in a naive Bayes classifier (R e1071). TCRdb's own reprocessing of the public reads used fastp at Q25 and MiXCR and kept productive beta chains. One record per CDR3 amino acid sequence lists the most common genes and DNA. The V and J calls shown here were made by TCRdb, not taken from the authors' results. A total of 490,000 or so distinct CDR3 sequences appear in this sample, roughly 21% of them only once. Over 45% of the sample is in the top ten clones.

Here is what the overall study found, with its caveats: No statistical method was used to set the sample size in advance, and investigators knew the group allocation. A model built on a 13 V-J signature distinguished ophthalmopathy from stable hyperthyroidism, reaching roughly 88% sensitivity and under 84% specificity in cross-validation and 80%/75% in testing. In validation, the model predicted progression to ophthalmopathy a median of approximately 6.6 months before onset, with about 71% sensitivity and about 75% specificity. Blood samples also contained most of the expanded thyroid clonotypes (frequency above 0.001), which suggests that blood repertoires may reflect thyroid immune responses.

Ophthalmopathy patients had moderately to severely active disease, with a Clinical Activity Score of 3 or more, a NOSPECS grade of 4 or more, and a disease duration of less than 3 months. Exclusion was applied to patients with uncontrolled infections, other autoimmune diseases, pregnancy or lactation. Diagnoses relied on clinical symptoms, serum thyroxine and TRAb, thyroid ultrasound and orbital computed tomography. PBMCs were isolated from about 9.2 ml of fresh peripheral blood by Ficoll-Paque density gradient centrifugation. Total RNA was extracted using Trizol reagent, and RNA quality was assessed on an Agilent 2100 Bioanalyzer. Points on this clonotype: This clone's antigen is unknown. This could be a read error, since a much larger clone is one nucleotide away.

Sequencing was carried out using blood. The clonotype comes from a middle-aged man with Graves' ophthalmopathy.

The CDR3 sequence is CASSSTGTGAYEQCF. The sequenced DNA is TGTGCCAGCAGTTCCACCGGGACAGGGGCCTACGAGCAGTGCTTC. In this chain, TRBV28 is recombined with TRBJ2-7, and 10 bases in between align with TRBD1. The CDR3, cysteine through phenylalanine, is 15 amino acids long. Only the CDR3 region is kept as DNA, spanning 45 bases read in frame from base 1. CDR1 is given as MDHEN and CDR2 as SYDVKM, both from the germline V gene.